These 5 T cell receptor beta chains were sequenced from one sample in a study of T cells in Graves' hyperthyroidism and ophthalmopathy. TCR beta CDR3 regions were amplified from RNA. The TCR CDR3 was amplified in a first-round RT-PCR using the HTBI primer set. Using its own MiXCR run on the multiplex PCR reads, TCRdb lists one record per CDR3 protein. The sample shows 550,000 to 650,000 distinct CDR3 sequences, approximately 15% of them seen only once. The sample was blood. These TCRs come from a woman aged 40 to 50 with Graves' hyperthyroidism.

This clonotype was detected many times. This chain's CDR3 is CASSFLGRDTQYF. The CDR3, as DNA: TGTGCCAGCAGTTTCCTTGGGAGGGATACGCAGTATTTT. This chain links TRBV27 with TRBJ2-3; D is perhaps TRBD2 (6 bases). Germline values: CDR1 MNHEY, CDR2 SMNVEV (reference sequence). This CDR3 spans 13 amino acids. The V end lost 3 bases, the J end lost 6 bases, and 10 bases lay between the germline ends.

The sample holds many counts of this clonotype. The chain couples TRBV28 to TRBJ2-5; D is undetermined. There are 13 residues in the CDR3. V lost 7 bases, J lost 5 bases, and 14 bases lay in between. Germline-derived CDR1 and CDR2 are MDHEN and SYDVKM. The CDR3 nucleotides read TGTGCCAGCAACGGACGGCTGGGGGAGACCCAGTACTTC. This encodes CASNGRLGETQYF.

This clonotype has at least ten counts. The chain combines TRBV11-2 with TRBJ1-1; TRBD1 matches at 8 bases. The V and J ends lost 5 bases and 6 bases, in that order; junction bases with no gene match: 5. CDR3 length equals 13 residues. Germline assignment: CDR1 SGHAT and CDR2 FQNNGV. The CDR3 DNA follows: TGTGCCAGCAGCCGTGACAGGGGCGCTGAAGCTTTCTTT. It specifies CASSRDRGAEAFF.

Ten or more counts support this clonotype. The rearrangement joins TRBV12-3 or TRBV12-4 to TRBJ2-1; D unclear. The V end lost 3 bases, the J end lost 9 bases, and 18 bases lay between the germline ends. The CDR3 length is 15 residues. The CDR3 DNA reads as TGTGCCAGCAGTTTCCCAGCGACGACCTGGAGTGAGCAGTTCTTC. This encodes CASSFPATTWSEQFF.

V and J are TRBV27 and TRBJ2-1; 10 bases agree with TRBD2. The germline V gene encodes CDR1 MNHEY and CDR2 SMNVEV (reference sequence). V dropped 7 bases and J dropped 6; count of bases not matched to a gene: 9. The CDR3 length is 15 residues. The CDR3 sequence: CASTSLAGISNEQFF. The CDR3 DNA reads TGTGCCAGCACTTCACTAGCGGGAATCTCCAATGAGCAGTTCTTC.